This TCR beta chain derives from a study of blood T cells in healthy people across ages. Findings and limits, study-wide: Estimated diversity that came from one million T cells was considered an underestimate. Roughly linearly, TCR beta diversity per million T cells fell as age increased.

In its sample, this clonotype was seen many times. Its specificity is not known. For the second PCR, which ran for about 6 to 11 cycles, a sample-barcoded 5' primer and a J-beta primer mix were used. A template-switch adaptor with 12 random nucleotides tagged each cDNA molecule. TCRdb processed the 5' RACE reads anew with MiXCR; each CDR3 protein has one entry. The sample lists hundreds of thousands of distinct CDR3 sequences, 45% to 50% occurring once. The CDR3 is made up of 13 amino acids. CDR1 is SGHTA, CDR2 FQGTGA, per germline. Trimming took off 3 bases at V and 10 bases at J, with 13 bases between the two ends. Each donor supplied approximately 10 milliliters of peripheral blood.

The TCR comes from a woman in her sixties in good health. Sequences were obtained from blood. The gene calls are TRBV7-3 and TRBJ2-1, with D hard to call. DNA for the CDR3: TGTGCCAGCAGCTTCGATAGTAGGGTCGAGCAGTTCTTC. It translates to CASSFDSRVEQFF.